Listed below are T cell receptor beta chains from one sample, sequenced in a study of CD8 T cells in Susac syndrome. TCRdb reprocessed the immunoSEQ multiplex PCR reads via MiXCR and lists one record per CDR3 protein. The data contain roughly 200,000 distinct CDR3 sequences, 90% to 95% of them singletons. Specimen: CD4+ T cells from PBMCs. All receptors derive from a human donor with Susac syndrome. The CDR3 runs from the conserved cysteine through the conserved F or W. The D gene is left open where the match is weak. Clone size is not always given. Where it is, it says once, few, many or a class for expanded clones.

V,size,J,D,CDR3,DNA
TRBV5-1,.,TRBJ2-3,TRBD2,CASSVPGGASTQYF,TGCGCCAGCAGCGTCCCCGGGGGGGCAAGCACGCAGTATTTT
TRBV18,once,TRBJ2-7,.,CASSPQGSPSYEQYF,TGTGCCAGCTCACCACAGGGGAGCCCCTCCTACGAGCAGTACTTC
TRBV30,.,TRBJ1-1,.,CAWSSGDVNTEAFF,TGTGCCTGGAGTTCCGGGGACGTGAACACTGAAGCTTTCTTT
TRBV7-9,.,TRBJ1-1,.,CASSLSDSFTEAFF,TGTGCCAGCAGCCTCTCGGACAGTTTCACTGAAGCTTTCTTT
TRBV20-1,.,TRBJ2-5,TRBD2,CSADLSSGGYQETQYF,TGCAGTGCTGACCTCAGTAGCGGGGGGTACCAAGAGACCCAGTACTTC
TRBV9,.,TRBJ2-1,.,CASSVGDYNEQFF,TGTGCCAGCAGCGTCGGGGATTACAATGAGCAGTTCTTC
TRBV23-1,.,TRBJ1-5,.,CASSQSRQPQHF,TGCGCCAGCAGTCAATCACGGCAGCCCCAGCATTTT
TRBV10-3,once,TRBJ1-2,.,CAISVGPGLKPNYGYTF,TGTGCCATCAGTGTAGGGCCAGGCTTAAAACCTAACTATGGCTACACCTTC
TRBV13,.,TRBJ2-4,TRBD2,CASSLGPPGLAGLVAKNIQYF,TGTGCCAGCAGCTTGGGGCCACCGGGACTAGCGGGGCTGGTAGCCAAAAACATTCAGTACTTC
TRBV30,.,TRBJ2-1,.,CAWSRQANEQFF,TGTGCCTGGAGTCGGCAGGCTAATGAGCAGTTCTTC
TRBV30,.,TRBJ1-1,.,CAWRTAHLLMNTEAFF,TGTGCCTGGAGAACAGCCCACCTACTTATGAACACTGAAGCTTTCTTT
TRBV19,.,TRBJ2-1,.,CASSIGPGEQFF,TGTGCCAGTAGTATAGGTCCTGGTGAGCAGTTCTTC
TRBV20-1,.,TRBJ2-5,.,CSAGTAQRPETQYF,TGCAGTGCTGGCACGGCCCAGAGGCCAGAGACCCAGTACTTC
TRBV15,.,TRBJ2-5,.,CATSRDDETQYF,TGTGCCACCAGCAGAGATGATGAGACCCAGTACTTC
TRBV7-2,.,TRBJ2-5,.,CASRYRRGETQYF,TGTGCCAGCAGATATCGACGTGGGGAGACCCAGTACTTC
TRBV4-3,.,TRBJ2-2,TRBD2,CASSQEAGGNTGELFF,TGCGCCAGCAGCCAAGAAGCGGGGGGGAACACCGGGGAGCTGTTTTTT
TRBV6-1,.,TRBJ2-1,.,CASSRLEYNEQFF,TGTGCCAGCAGCCGCCTAGAGTACAATGAGCAGTTCTTC
TRBV18,.,TRBJ1-1,TRBD1,CASSPSDRATEAFF,TGTGCCAGCTCACCCTCGGACAGGGCCACTGAAGCTTTCTTT
TRBV5-1,once,TRBJ2-7,.,CASSPKGGGQVYEQYF,TGCGCCAGCAGCCCCAAAGGGGGGGGACAGGTGTACGAGCAGTACTTC
TRBV5-1,.,TRBJ2-5,TRBD1,CASSLGPLGQEETQYF,TGCGCCAGCAGCTTGGGACCCCTCGGACAGGAAGAGACCCAGTACTTC
TRBV30,.,TRBJ1-2,.,CAWNPGFNYGYTF,TGTGCCTGGAATCCAGGGTTCAACTATGGCTACACCTTC
TRBV28,.,TRBJ1-5,.,CASSKPLGDQPQHF,TGTGCCAGCAGCAAGCCCCTCGGCGATCAGCCCCAGCATTTT
TRBV11-2,.,TRBJ2-3,.,CASSFGGSTDTQYF,TGTGCCAGCAGCTTTGGGGGCAGCACAGATACGCAGTATTTT
TRBV4-1,.,TRBJ2-1,TRBD1,CASSRVFRQGRTNEQFF,TGCGCCAGCAGCCGGGTGTTCAGACAGGGGAGGACGAATGAGCAGTTCTTC
TRBV5-1,.,TRBJ2-2,TRBD1,CASSLTGDTGELFF,TGCGCCAGCAGCCTGACAGGGGACACCGGGGAGCTGTTTTTT
TRBV20-1,.,TRBJ2-3,.,CSARGSSTDTQYF,TGCAGTGCTAGAGGGTCTAGCACAGATACGCAGTATTTT
TRBV6-2/TRBV6-3,.,TRBJ2-1,TRBD1,CASSTASDRGPNYNEQFF,TGTGCCAGCAGTACAGCGTCAGACAGGGGCCCGAACTACAATGAGCAGTTCTTC
TRBV20-1,.,TRBJ1-5,.,CSARIGPWNQPQHF,TGCAGTGCTAGAATTGGACCCTGGAATCAGCCCCAGCATTTT
TRBV20-1,.,TRBJ2-5,TRBD2,CSARDPGSGSETQYF,TGCAGTGCTAGAGATCCTGGTAGCGGGAGTGAGACCCAGTACTTC
TRBV28,.,TRBJ2-7,.,CASRAGHEQYF,TGTGCCAGCAGGGCTGGACACGAGCAGTACTTC
TRBV5-1,.,TRBJ1-2,.,CASSAGTLSNYGYTF,TGCGCCAGCAGCGCCGGGACGTTGAGTAACTATGGCTACACCTTC
TRBV23-1,.,TRBJ2-3,.,CASSQPSGVTQYF,TGCGCCAGCAGTCAACCCTCGGGGGTCACGCAGTATTTT
TRBV24-1,.,TRBJ2-7,.,CATGTGSGYEQYF,TGTGCCACCGGAACAGGGAGCGGATACGAGCAGTACTTC
TRBV5-4,.,TRBJ2-1,TRBD2,CASSLERGAYNEQFF,TGTGCCAGCAGCTTGGAGCGGGGAGCCTACAATGAGCAGTTCTTC
TRBV27,.,TRBJ2-3,.,CASSLLPGSSTDTQYF,TGTGCCAGCAGTTTACTTCCAGGGTCTAGCACAGATACGCAGTATTTT
TRBV20-1,.,TRBJ2-5,TRBD2,CSASIRAGAIQETQYF,TGCAGTGCTAGTATCCGAGCGGGGGCCATCCAAGAGACCCAGTACTTC
TRBV29-1,.,TRBJ2-3,.,CSVEDMVRNTDTQYF,TGCAGCGTTGAAGATATGGTTCGGAACACAGATACGCAGTATTTT
TRBV20-1,.,TRBJ2-1,.,CSAPDFYNEQFF,TGCAGTGCTCCGGACTTCTACAATGAGCAGTTCTTC
TRBV29-1,.,TRBJ2-7,.,CSAAGFWDEQYF,TGCAGCGCTGCGGGGTTTTGGGACGAGCAGTACTTC
TRBV6-5,.,TRBJ2-1,TRBD2,CASSYSSASGNYNEQFF,TGTGCCAGCAGTTACTCTTCGGCTAGCGGGAACTACAATGAGCAGTTCTTC
TRBV21-1,.,TRBJ1-2,.,CASSKEERTDNGYTF,TGTGCCAGCAGCAAAGAGGAAAGGACAGACAATGGCTACACCTTC
TRBV20-1,.,TRBJ1-5,TRBD1,CSAVTGTGGQPQHF,TGCAGTGCTGTCACCGGGACAGGGGGTCAGCCCCAGCATTTT
TRBV4-3,once,TRBJ1-2,.,CASSQDRWRGYTF,TGCGCCAGCAGCCAAGATCGGTGGCGTGGCTACACCTTC
TRBV5-6,.,TRBJ1-2,.,CASSLLDRGYTF,TGTGCCAGCAGCTTGCTAGATCGCGGCTACACCTTC